Presented here are 8 T cell receptor beta chains from one specimen sequenced in a study of blood T cell repertoires in COVID-19. Produced via immunoSEQ multiplex PCR; TCRdb's table is partial and in-frame only. The sample lists about 220,000 clones, around 88% occurring once. Sequencing used PBMCs or T cells enriched from blood (not recorded which). Receptors were obtained from a woman aged 50 to 65 with acute COVID-19.

This chain uses TRBV7-2 with TRBJ2-5, with 10 bases lining up with TRBD1. V lost 4 bases and J lost 4; bases outside the gene matches: 6. The CDR3 spans 15 residues. Germline CDR1 SGHTA, CDR2 FQGNSA. The CDR3 DNA reads as TGTGCCAGCAGCTCCCACGGACAGGGGGGAGAGACCCAGTACTTC. It is translated as CASSSHGQGGETQYF.

This rearrangement joins TRBV19 to TRBJ2-1; TRBD2 agrees at 12 bases. The CDR3 consists of 22 residues. After removal of 10 bases from V and 2 bases from J, the junction contained 27 bases not matched to a gene. The germline gives CDR1 LNHDA, CDR2 SQIVND (reference sequence). CDR3: CATLPGLAGPVGKGLTYNEQFF. CDR3 coding DNA: TGTGCCACCTTACCGGGACTAGCGGGTCCTGTCGGAAAGGGTCTCACCTACAATGAGCAGTTCTTC.

This clone has only one observation. The rearrangement links TRBV29-1 to TRBJ1-2; weak D call: TRBD1 (5 bases). The CDR3 is 13 amino acids. Trimming shortened V by 5 bases and J by 8 bases, and 18 bases separated the two germline ends. The V gene's germline CDR1 is SQVTM and CDR2 ANQGSEA. CDR3 in DNA: TGCAGCGTTAAAGGGGAGCCCCCGCAGGGCTACACCTTC. The encoded protein is CSVKGEPPQGYTF.

The chain recombines TRBV4-1 with TRBJ1-6; 11 bases agree with TRBD1. Losses at the gene ends were 4 bases for V and 9 bases for J; bases not matched to a gene: 8. The CDR3 sequence is 16 residues long. Germline loops: CDR1 MGHRA, CDR2 YSYEKL. In DNA form, the CDR3 reads TGCGCCAGCAGCCGCAGCGGACAGGGGGCGGGTTCACCCCTCCACTTT. Its translation is CASSRSGQGAGSPLHF.

In this sample, this clone turned up once. The rearrangement uses TRBV7-9 and TRBJ2-5; 10 positions match TRBD1. CDR1 and CDR2 from the germline V gene are SEHNR and FQNEAQ (reference sequence). The V segment lost 5 bases and the J segment 0 bases; nucleotides outside the gene matches: 15. This CDR3 contains 19 residues. In DNA, the CDR3 is TGTGCCAGCAGCGATCCTCCAATTAAGGACAGGGGGTACCAAGAGACCCAGTACTTC. As protein: CASSDPPIKDRGYQETQYF.

This clone was counted a single time. This chain uses TRBV2 with TRBJ2-7; D possibly corresponds to TRBD2 (6 bases). Germline CDR1 reads SNHLY; CDR2 reads FYNNEI. The CDR3 has 15 residues. V was cut by 6 bases and J by 3 bases, with 18 bases left in between. In DNA form, the CDR3 reads TGTGCCAGCAGGGATTTGGAGGGTTCAGGCTACGAGCAGTACTTC. It codes for CASRDLEGSGYEQYF.

The chain has TRBV3-1 (or the pseudogene TRBV3-2) and TRBJ1-4; a possible D gene is TRBD1 (5 bases). The CDR3 has 15 residues. V shed 7 bases and J shed 4 bases, with 16 bases lying between them. CDR1 is LGHDT and CDR2 is YNNKEL in the germline V gene (reference sequence). The CDR3 DNA reads as TGTGCCAGCACCCCAGGGAGGGGCTTTAATGAAAAACTGTTTTTT. Its protein product is CASTPGRGFNEKLFF.

The V gene is TRBV5-8, the J gene TRBJ2-7; 7 bases align to TRBD2. CDR3 length: 13 residues. CDR1 and CDR2 from the germline V gene are SGHTS and YDEGEE. J was trimmed by 7 bases and V by 7 bases; bases with no gene match: 11. The DNA of the CDR3 is TGTGCCAGCCGTAATAGCGGGTTGCGGGAGCAGTACTTC. Translated, it gives CASRNSGLREQYF. Together with reference TRBV5-8 and TRBJ2-7, the CDR3 gives the full variable domain: EAGVTQSPTHLIKTRGQQATLRCSPISGHTSVYWYQQALGLGLQFLLWYDEGEERNRGNFPPRFSGRQFPNYSSELNVNALELEDSALYLCASRNSGLREQYFGPGTRLTVT.